This TCR beta chain was retrieved from a study of T cell responses to AZD1222 COVID-19 vaccine. Broader study findings: Spike-specific TCR repertoires showed rising breadth and depth after two AZD1222 doses.

CDR3 length: 13 residues. V was pared by 11 bases and J by 5 bases, with 18 bases between. Germline CDR1 is MNHEY and CDR2 is SVGAGI. Generated by immunoSEQ multiplex PCR, the TCRdb table keeps only in-frame clones and is missing some. The table records around 60,000 clones, around 90% of them present only once. As concerns this clone: The antigen remains undetermined.

The gene calls are TRBV6-5 and TRBJ1-2; the D is unclear. The sample consisted of peripheral blood, taken on day 0 of AZD1222 vaccination. This TCR came from an adult in good health. The CDR3 reads CACSVGGGYGYTF. The CDR3 coding sequence is TGTGCCTGCTCTGTGGGAGGAGGTTATGGCTACACCTTC.